The 15 T cell receptor beta chains listed next were all sequenced from one sample in a study of blood T cell repertoires in COVID-19. Measured with immunoSEQ multiplex PCR; TCRdb has only the in-frame clones, and not every one. Among 45,000 to 70,000 clones listed, about 84% were seen once. Sequencing used peripheral blood. These TCRs come from a man aged 60 to 75 with acute or convalescent COVID-19.

The genes are TRBV6-6 and TRBJ1-6, with D unresolved. The V and J ends lost 7 bases and 6 bases respectively, with 16 bases between them. In germline, CDR1 is MNHNY, CDR2 SVGAGI (reference sequence). This CDR3 is 15 amino acids long. The CDR3 sequence: CASNHVVTGNSPLHF. CDR3 DNA sequence: TGTGCCAGCAACCATGTCGTGACGGGTAATTCACCCCTCCACTTT.

This chain connects TRBV11-1 to TRBJ1-2, with D perhaps TRBD1 (5 bases). V was cut by 1 base and J by 2 bases, with 11 bases left in between. The CDR3 totals 15 residues. Germline assignment: CDR1 SGHAT and CDR2 FQDESV (reference sequence). In DNA form, the CDR3 reads TGTGCCAGCAGCTTAGGTTGGGGGGTCAACTATGGCTACACCTTC. Its translation is CASSLGWGVNYGYTF. Together with reference TRBV11-1 and TRBJ1-2, the CDR3 gives the full variable domain: EAEVAQSPRYKITEKSQAVAFWCDPISGHATLYWYRQILGQGPELLVQFQDESVVDDSQLPKDRFSAERLKGVDSTLKIQPAELGDSAMYLCASSLGWGVNYGYTFGSGTRLTVV.

The chain links TRBV27 to TRBJ1-4; no firm D call. Trimming shortened V by 5 bases and J by 0 bases, and 10 bases separated the two germline ends. Germline CDR1 MNHEY, CDR2 SMNVEV (reference sequence). CDR3 length equals 15 residues. This CDR3 reads CASSRRVATNEKLFF. The DNA for the CDR3 is TGTGCCAGCAGTCGGAGAGTTGCAACTAATGAAAAACTGTTTTTT.

This rearrangement joins TRBV5-4 to TRBJ2-5; 10 bases line up with TRBD2. CDR1 SGHNT and CDR2 YYREEE come from the germline V gene (reference sequence). CDR3 length: 16 amino acids. V gave up 0 bases and J gave up 4 bases; unmatched junction bases: 6. Written as DNA, the CDR3 is TGTGCCAGCAGCTTGGAAGTAGCGGGGGGAAGAGAGACCCAGTACTTC. Translation: CASSLEVAGGRETQYF. Full variable domain (rest looked up from reference TRBV5-4 and TRBJ2-5): ETGVTQSPTHLIKTRGQQVTLRCSSQSGHNTVSWYQQALGQGPQFIFQYYREEENGRGNFPPRFSGLQFPNYSSELNVNALELDDSALYLCASSLEVAGGRETQYFGPGTRLLVL.

The chain couples TRBV5-1 to TRBJ1-2, with a weak D call TRBD1 (5 bases). The CDR3 totals 13 residues. V dropped 4 bases and J dropped 8 bases, with 15 bases sitting between them. Germline CDR1 is SGHRS and CDR2 is YFSETQ. The CDR3 DNA reads as TGCGCCAGCAGCCATGGGGGGAGTTCCGGCTACACCTTC. It is translated as CASSHGGSSGYTF.

At least ten counts were recorded for this clone. The chain has TRBV6-6 and TRBJ1-1; D is undetermined. This CDR3 has 13 amino acids. The V end lost 8 bases, the J end lost 1 base, and 11 bases lay between the germline ends. CDR1 is MNHNY, CDR2 SVGAGI, per germline (reference sequence). Here the CDR3 reads CASHINKNTEAFF. The CDR3 region has the DNA TGTGCCAGCCATATTAACAAGAACACTGAAGCTTTCTTT.

The chain links TRBV10-3 to TRBJ1-2, with 8 bases lining up with TRBD1. The V gene's germline CDR1 is ENHRY and CDR2 SYGVKD. The CDR3 runs 14 residues. V lost 8 bases to trimming and J lost 1 base; unmatched junction nucleotides: 6. The DNA of the CDR3 is TGTGCCATCTCCGGACAGGGATTTAACTATGGCTACACCTTC. Protein product: CAISGQGFNYGYTF.

There are many counts of this clone. This rearrangement joins TRBV5-8 to TRBJ2-7; 9 bases align to TRBD1. With V trimmed by 2 bases and J by 5 bases, 8 bases remained unmatched. CDR1 and CDR2 from the germline V gene are SGHTS and YDEGEE. The CDR3 length is 15 residues. The CDR3 coding sequence is TGTGCCAGCAGCTTCTTGGGACAGGGAGTGGACGAGCAGTACTTC. Amino acid sequence: CASSFLGQGVDEQYF. Combining the CDR3 with reference TRBV5-8 and TRBJ2-7 gives the whole variable domain EAGVTQSPTHLIKTRGQQATLRCSPISGHTSVYWYQQALGLGLQFLLWYDEGEERNRGNFPPRFSGRQFPNYSSELNVNALELEDSALYLCASSFLGQGVDEQYFGPGTRLTVT.

The genes are TRBV30 and TRBJ2-5; TRBD2 is a possible D gene (5 bases). Trimming took 7 bases from V and 4 from J, leaving 16 bases between them. Per germline, CDR1 GTSNPN and CDR2 SVGIG (reference sequence). The CDR3 totals 13 residues. Here the CDR3 reads CAYEGRFGETQYF. In DNA form, the CDR3 reads TGTGCCTATGAGGGCCGATTTGGAGAGACCCAGTACTTC.

The gene calls are TRBV5-4 and TRBJ2-1, with 12 bases matching TRBD2. The CDR3 runs to 15 residues. Unmatched junction bases numbered 1, after V lost 2 bases and J lost 4 bases. Germline V gene lookup returns CDR1 SGHNT and CDR2 YYREEE (reference sequence). The DNA for the CDR3 is TGTGCCAGCAGCTTACTAGCGGGGGGTTACAATGAGCAGTTCTTC. The encoded protein is CASSLLAGGYNEQFF.

This chain connects TRBV2 to TRBJ1-1; 10 nucleotides align to TRBD1. The CDR3 length is 13 residues. V lost 6 bases, J lost 3 bases, and 1 base stayed unmatched. Germline V gene data show CDR1 as SNHLY and CDR2 as FYNNEI. This CDR3 is CASRDRGHTEAFF. The CDR3 DNA is TGTGCCAGCAGAGACAGGGGGCACACTGAAGCTTTCTTT.

The chain links TRBV4-1 to TRBJ2-5; D possibly corresponds to TRBD2 (5 bases). The CDR3 length is 14 residues. Trimming pared 4 bases from V and 5 bases from J, leaving 14 bases between. Germline CDR1 reads MGHRA; CDR2 reads YSYEKL. In DNA form, the CDR3 reads TGCGCCAGCAGCCGTCCCTTCGGGGTCGAGACCCAGTACTTC. Translated, it gives CASSRPFGVETQYF.

J is TRBJ2-6 and V is TRBV2; no firm D call. V dropped 5 bases and J dropped 3 bases, with 5 bases sitting between them. Germline lookup yields CDR1 SNHLY and CDR2 FYNNEI. The CDR3 totals 13 residues. The CDR3 spells CASSTSGANVLTF. CDR3 nucleotides: TGTGCCAGCAGTACGAGTGGGGCCAACGTCCTGACTTTC.

The chain recombines TRBV7-2 with TRBJ2-3; D is undetermined. This CDR3 spans 14 amino acids. CDR1 and CDR2 (germline): SGHTA, FQGNSA. V lost 5 bases and J lost 6, with 15 bases in between. The CDR3 DNA reads as TGTGCCAGCAGCCGGAGTAGAGGTCTTGATACGCAGTATTTT. Translating it yields CASSRSRGLDTQYF.

This chain joins TRBV6-5 and TRBJ1-5, with 8 bases identical to TRBD1. The CDR3 has 14 residues. CDR1 is MNHEY and CDR2 is SVGAGI in the germline V gene. J gave up 3 bases and V 8 bases, and 6 bases lay outside the gene matches. CDR3 loop: CASAGTGNNQPQHF. CDR3 nucleotides: TGTGCCAGCGCCGGGACAGGTAACAATCAGCCCCAGCATTTT.